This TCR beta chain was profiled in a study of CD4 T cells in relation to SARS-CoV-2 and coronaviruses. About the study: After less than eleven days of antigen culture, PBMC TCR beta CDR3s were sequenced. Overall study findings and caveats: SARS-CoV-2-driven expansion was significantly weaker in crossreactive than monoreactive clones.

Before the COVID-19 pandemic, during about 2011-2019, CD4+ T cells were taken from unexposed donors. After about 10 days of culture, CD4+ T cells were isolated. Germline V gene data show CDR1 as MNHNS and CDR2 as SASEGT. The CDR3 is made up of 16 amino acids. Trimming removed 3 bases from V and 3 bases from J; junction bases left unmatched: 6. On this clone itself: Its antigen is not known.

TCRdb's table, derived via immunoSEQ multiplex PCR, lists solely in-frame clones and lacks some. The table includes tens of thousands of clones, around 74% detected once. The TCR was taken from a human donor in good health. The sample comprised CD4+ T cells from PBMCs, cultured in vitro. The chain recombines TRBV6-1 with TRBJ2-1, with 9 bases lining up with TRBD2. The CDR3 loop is CASSDDSSGSYNEQFF. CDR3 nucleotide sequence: TGTGCCAGCAGTGACGACAGTAGCGGGAGCTACAATGAGCAGTTCTTC.